One and the same sample provided the 10 T cell receptor beta chains below, sequenced in a study of cytomegalovirus exposure and HLA in healthy donors. Some clones are missing from TCRdb's copy, which holds only in-frame ones; the method was immunoSEQ multiplex PCR. This sample has about 350,000 clones, with about nine tenths found just once. What was sequenced was PBMCs. The receptors stem from a woman aged 25 to 39 in good health and CMV-seropositive.

In regard to this clone: The same CDR3 arises from other DNA sequences in this sample as well. The chain combines TRBV5-1 with TRBJ2-1, with D perhaps assigned TRBD1 or TRBD2 (5 bases each). The ends were cut back, 0 bases at V and 8 bases at J, with 6 bases in the middle. This CDR3 contains 12 residues. The germline gives CDR1 SGHRS, CDR2 YFSETQ. The CDR3: CASSLVGDEQFF. CDR3 nucleotides: TGCGCCAGCAGCTTGGTGGGGGATGAGCAGTTCTTC.

This chain connects TRBV21-1 to TRBJ2-7; the table's D gene call, TRBD2, was not cross checked with the DNA. TRBV21-1 is a pseudogene locus. The CDR3 is 14 residues long. Here the CDR3 reads CASRWTHRTYEQYF. The CDR3 region has the DNA TGTGCCAGCAGATGGACTCACAGAACCTACGAGCAGTACTTC.

The V and J genes are TRBV6-5 and TRBJ2-1; D not certain. Germline V gene sequence: CDR1 MNHEY, CDR2 SVGAGI. The CDR3 covers 15 residues. With 2 bases removed from V and 10 bases from J, the gap between germline ends came to 18 bases. CDR3 loop: CASSYGPPRVREQFF. In DNA, the CDR3 is TGTGCCAGCAGTTACGGCCCCCCAAGGGTACGAGAGCAGTTCTTC.

This clone was seen just once. The chain employs TRBV7-3 and TRBJ2-5; D gene unclear. The CDR3 runs 15 residues. V dropped 0 bases and J dropped 1 base, with 9 bases sitting between them. Germline V gene sequence: CDR1 SGHTA, CDR2 FQGTGA. The CDR3 DNA is TGTGCCAGCAGCTTAACAGAGGCCAGCCAAGAGACCCAGTACTTC. This sequence encodes CASSLTEASQETQYF.

The genes are TRBV4-3 and TRBJ1-4, with D possibly TRBD1 on 5 matching bases. The CDR3 is 14 residues long. The V gene's germline CDR1 is LGHNA and CDR2 YSLEER. V lost 5 bases and J lost 3, with 10 bases in between. CDR3 DNA sequence: TGCGCCAGCAGCTCGAGGGGTTCTAATGAAAAACTGTTTTTT. Its protein product is CASSSRGSNEKLFF.

Regarding this clone: One end of the junction does not line up with germline, which may come from a read error. The chain carries TRBV27 and TRBJ2-7; TRBD2 agrees at 7 bases. Germline CDR1 MNHEY, CDR2 SMNVEV (reference sequence). The CDR3 length is 14 residues. The DNA of the CDR3 is TGTGCCAGCAGTTCCACCAGACTAGCTCGGGGGTCGCTCTTC. This translates into CASSSTRLARGSLF.

The chain couples TRBV7-8 to TRBJ1-6; TRBD1 is a possible D gene (5 bases). Germline V gives CDR1 SGHVS, CDR2 FQNEAQ. The CDR3 contains 15 residues. Trimming took off 4 bases at V and 8 bases at J, with 15 bases between the two ends. The CDR3, as DNA: TGTGCCAGCAGCTCTGATCTGGGGGGGGATTCACCCCTCCACTTT. This encodes CASSSDLGGDSPLHF. The entire variable domain, with the rest obtained from reference TRBV7-8 and TRBJ1-6, is as follows: GAGVSQSPRYKVAKRGQDVALRCDPISGHVSLFWYQQALGQGPEFLTYFQNEAQLDKSGLPSDRFFAERPEGSVSTLKIQRTQQEDSAVYLCASSSDLGGDSPLHFGNGTRLTVT.

The J gene is TRBJ1-5, the V gene TRBV28, with D tentatively TRBD1 (6 bases). Germline CDR1 MDHEN, CDR2 SYDVKM. Trimming removed 2 bases at V and 6 bases at J, with 11 bases between. This CDR3 spans 14 amino acids. The CDR3 region has the DNA TGTGCCAGCAGTTTACGGGGGGCAGGTCAGCCCCAGCATTTT. This sequence encodes CASSLRGAGQPQHF. Using reference TRBV28 and TRBJ1-5 for the parts outside the CDR3, the full variable domain is DVKVTQSSRYLVKRTGEKVFLECVQDMDHENMFWYRQDPGLGLRLIYFSYDVKMKEKGDIPEGYSVSREKKERFSLILESASTNQTSMYLCASSLRGAGQPQHFGDGTRLSIL.

V gene TRBV2 combines with J gene TRBJ2-1; TRBD2 might be the D (6 bases). The CDR3 length is 16 residues. Trimming removed 5 bases from V and 1 base from J, with 15 bases in between. Germline V gene sequence: CDR1 SNHLY, CDR2 FYNNEI. Here the CDR3 reads CASSPGTFGSYNEQFF. The CDR3 region has the DNA TGTGCCAGCAGTCCCGGGACTTTCGGATCCTACAATGAGCAGTTCTTC.

V and J are TRBV30 and TRBJ2-7, with TRBD1 matching over 8 bases. V trimming: 2 bases; J trimming: 3 bases; junction bases outside the gene matches: 9. The CDR3 is 15 residues long. The germline V gene encodes CDR1 GTSNPN and CDR2 SVGIG (reference sequence). The CDR3 region has the DNA TGTGCCTGGAGTCCGCAGGGGGCGCGATACTACGAGCAGTACTTC. Translation gives CAWSPQGARYYEQYF. Variable domain in full (rest from reference TRBV30 and TRBJ2-7): SQTIHQWPATLVQPVGSPLSLECTVEGTSNPNLYWYRQAAGRGLQLLFYSVGIGQISSEVPQNLSASRPQDRQFILSSKKLLLSDSGFYLCAWSPQGARYYEQYFGPGTRLTVT.